This TCR beta chain was identified in a study of beta chain features in type 1 diabetes. What was sequenced were expressed TCRB transcripts, since all of the isolated RNA had been reverse transcribed. About 3.57 million reads, on average, came from each naive, central memory and regulatory T cell sample. Some clones are missing from TCRdb's copy, which holds only in-frame ones; the method was immunoSEQ multiplex PCR. The data contain fewer than 550,000 clones, roughly 10% of them singletons. Study-level findings and limits: Patients' naive, central memory and Treg TCRB repertoires seemed closer to one another than those of healthy donors.

Germline loops: CDR1 SGHRS, CDR2 YFSETQ. V was cut by 7 bases and J by 0 bases, with 12 bases left in between. This CDR3 region has 14 residues. About this clone: Its antigen remains unknown.

This chain uses TRBV5-1 with TRBJ2-3; D could derive from TRBD1 or TRBD2 (5 bases each). The sequencing input was naive CD4+ T cells from blood. The clonotype originates from a woman between 18 and 29 years old in good health. The DNA for the CDR3 is TGCGCCAGCCGACGGGACCTTAGCACAGATACGCAGTATTTT. This sequence encodes CASRRDLSTDTQYF.